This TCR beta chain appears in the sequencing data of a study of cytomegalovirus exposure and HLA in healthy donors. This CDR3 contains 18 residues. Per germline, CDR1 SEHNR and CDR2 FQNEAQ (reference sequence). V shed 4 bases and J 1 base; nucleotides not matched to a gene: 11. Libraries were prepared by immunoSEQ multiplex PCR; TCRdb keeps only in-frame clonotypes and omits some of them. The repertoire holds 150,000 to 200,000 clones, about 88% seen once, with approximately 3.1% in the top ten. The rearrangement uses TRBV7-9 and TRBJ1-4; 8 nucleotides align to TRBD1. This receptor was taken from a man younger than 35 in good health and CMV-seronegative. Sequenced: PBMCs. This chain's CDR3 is CASSSPRAGGETNEKLFF. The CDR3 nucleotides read TGTGCCAGCAGCTCACCCCGGGCAGGGGGCGAAACTAATGAAAAACTGTTTTTT.